This passage covers 25 T cell receptor beta chains from one sample sequenced in a study of blood T cell repertoires in COVID-19. The repertoire was sequenced with immunoSEQ multiplex PCR; TCRdb's copy has only in-frame clones and lacks some. Of a few hundred thousand clones detected, 70% to 90% appear once; the ten largest clones hold approximately 3%. Sequencing used peripheral blood. The receptors come from a man in his 60s with acute or convalescent COVID-19.

The chain links TRBV7-2 to TRBJ1-3, with D possibly TRBD1 on 5 matching bases. Between the trimmed V and J ends, which lost 0 bases and 5 bases, there was a span of 11 bases. Germline loops: CDR1 SGHTA, CDR2 FQGNSA. This CDR3 is 15 amino acids long. The CDR3: CASSLARGGRNTIYF. The DNA of the CDR3 is TGTGCCAGCAGCTTAGCCCGGGGGGGGAGAAACACCATATATTTT.

The chain is built from TRBV1 and TRBJ2-3; TRBD2, the D gene given by the table, was not confirmed from the DNA. TRBV1 is an annotated pseudogene. CDR3 length: 16 amino acids. CDR3 residues: CTSSQAYSGAVNTQYF. The CDR3 DNA sequence: TGCACCAGCAGCCAAGCCTATAGCGGGGCGGTGAACACGCAGTATTTT.

The chain links TRBV15 to TRBJ2-2, with 8 bases identical to TRBD1. J lost 1 base, V lost 1 base, and 5 bases had no gene match. The CDR3 spans 17 residues. Germline CDR1 reads LNHNV; CDR2 reads YYDKDF (reference sequence). The CDR3 DNA sequence: TGTGCCACCAGCAGAGGGGCCGGGACAGGGAACACCGGGGAGCTGTTTTTT. It translates to CATSRGAGTGNTGELFF. Based on the CDR3 plus reference TRBV15 and TRBJ2-2, the full variable domain is DAMVIQNPRYQVTQFGKPVTLSCSQTLNHNVMYWYQQKSSQAPKLLFHYYDKDFNNEADTPDNFQSRRPNTSFCFLDIRSPGLGDTAMYLCATSRGAGTGNTGELFFGEGSRLTVL.

This clone was seen just once. This chain links TRBV18 with TRBJ2-5, with TRBD2 as a possible D gene (5 bases). V dropped 0 bases and J dropped 6 bases, with 11 bases sitting between them. Germline assignment: CDR1 KGHSH and CDR2 LQKENI. CDR3 length: 14 amino acids. The CDR3 bases are TGTGCCAGCTCACCACCCGGGGATGGGAAGACCCAGTACTTC. This sequence encodes CASSPPGDGKTQYF.

The chain links TRBV7-9 to TRBJ2-7, with 11 bases lining up with TRBD2. V gave up 3 bases and J gave up 0 bases; unmatched junction bases: 7. This CDR3 is built from 17 residues. Germline V gene lookup returns CDR1 SEHNR and CDR2 FQNEAQ (reference sequence). The CDR3 DNA follows: TGTGCCAGCAGCTTCCAAGGGGGGACTAGCGGCTCCTACGAGCAGTACTTC. This translates into CASSFQGGTSGSYEQYF.

This chain uses TRBV29-1 with TRBJ2-7, with TRBD2 matching over 8 bases. Per the germline V gene, CDR1 is SQVTM and CDR2 is ANQGSEA. Losses at the gene ends were 6 bases for V and 7 bases for J; bases not matched to a gene: 8. The CDR3 totals 12 residues. CDR3 in DNA: TGCAGCGTCGGGGGGGGTCGTGGGGAGCAGTACTTC. It is translated as CSVGGGRGEQYF.

This chain uses TRBV6-2 or TRBV6-3 with TRBJ2-7; TRBD1 aligns across 8 bases. Trimming removed 5 bases from V and 6 bases from J; junction bases left unmatched: 12. Looked up from germline, CDR1 is MNHEY and CDR2 is SVGEGT. The length of the CDR3 is 15 residues. This chain's CDR3 is CASSPSTGVLIEQYF. The DNA of the CDR3 is TGTGCCAGCAGTCCATCGACAGGGGTGTTAATCGAGCAGTACTTC.

The chain recombines TRBV28 with TRBJ2-7, with TRBD1 matching 8 bases. V shed 5 bases, J shed 6 bases, and the junction held 12 bases outside the gene matches. Germline CDR1 is MDHEN and CDR2 is SYDVKM. This CDR3 comprises 15 residues. The CDR3 DNA sequence: TGTGCCAGCAGTGCAGTGGTCCAGGGGGCTTTCGAGCAGTACTTC. It codes for CASSAVVQGAFEQYF.

The J gene is TRBJ2-1, the V gene TRBV11-1; 7 bases fit TRBD2. The CDR3 is 16 residues long. The junction had 10 bases not matched to a gene; V was cut back by 4 bases and J by 4 bases. Germline lookup yields CDR1 SGHAT and CDR2 FQDESV (reference sequence). The CDR3, as DNA: TGTGCCAGCAGCTCGGGACTACCATCCGTTTACAATGAGCAGTTCTTC. This sequence encodes CASSSGLPSVYNEQFF.

Ten or more counts support this clone. The chain couples TRBV5-1 to TRBJ1-4; D perhaps matches TRBD1 (5 bases). Germline CDR1 reads SGHRS; CDR2 reads YFSETQ. This CDR3 is built from 15 residues. V was cut by 0 bases and J by 5 bases, with 11 bases left in between. CDR3: CASSLEKGINEKLFF. For the CDR3, the DNA is TGCGCCAGCAGCTTGGAAAAGGGGATAAATGAAAAACTGTTTTTT.

The chain links TRBV6-5 to TRBJ2-5, with 7 nucleotides matching TRBD2. CDR3 size: 11 residues. The V segment lost 7 bases and the J segment 4 bases; nucleotides outside the gene matches: 0. CDR1 and CDR2 from the germline V gene are MNHEY and SVGAGI. CDR3 sequence reads: CASKRGETQYF. The CDR3 DNA is TGTGCCAGCAAGCGGGGAGAGACCCAGTACTTC.

The chain is built from TRBV7-3 and TRBJ1-6; TRBD1 agrees at 8 bases. CDR3 length: 15 amino acids. Germline lookup yields CDR1 SGHTA and CDR2 FQGTGA. The J segment lost 10 bases and the V segment lost 1 base, leaving 6 bases of the junction unmatched. The chain's CDR3 is CASSLSGQGPSPLHF. The DNA of the CDR3 is TGTGCCAGCAGCTTAAGCGGACAGGGCCCATCACCCCTCCACTTT. Based on the CDR3 plus reference TRBV7-3 and TRBJ1-6, the full variable domain is GAGVSQTPSNKVTEKGKYVELRCDPISGHTALYWYRQSLGQGPEFLIYFQGTGAADDSGLPNDRFFAVRPEGSVSTLKIQRTERGDSAVYLCASSLSGQGPSPLHFGNGTRLTVT.

This clone was seen a few times. The chain links TRBV6-5 to TRBJ1-5, with D maybe TRBD1 (5 bases). Germline V lookup: CDR1 MNHEY, CDR2 SVGAGI. This CDR3 region has 15 residues. V lost 6 bases, J lost 2 bases, and 14 bases lay in between. The CDR3 sequence: CASSQARGGNQPQHF. CDR3 in DNA: TGTGCCAGCAGCCAGGCAAGGGGTGGCAATCAGCCCCAGCATTTT.

The chain carries TRBV14 and TRBJ2-7, with 11 bases that match TRBD2. Trimming removed 0 bases from V and 6 bases from J; junction bases left unmatched: 10. The germline CDR1 and CDR2 sequences are SGHDN and FVKESK. This CDR3 spans 17 amino acids. This CDR3 is CASSQDPRLAGTGEQYF. The CDR3 DNA reads as TGTGCCAGCAGCCAAGACCCCCGACTAGCGGGAACGGGCGAGCAGTACTTC. The whole variable domain, filled in from reference TRBV14 and TRBJ2-7, reads EAGVTQFPSHSVIEKGQTVTLRCDPISGHDNLYWYRRVMGKEIKFLLHFVKESKQDESGMPNNRFLAERTGGTYSTLKVQPAELEDSGVYFCASSQDPRLAGTGEQYFGPGTRLTVT.

This clone was counted once. This CDR3 is CASSRPTGVDTGELFF. The CDR3 bases are TGTGCCAGCTCACGACCGACAGGGGTCGACACCGGGGAGCTGTTTTTT. The rearrangement links TRBV18 to TRBJ2-2; the match to TRBD1 covers 8 bases. The CDR3 has 16 residues. CDR1 is KGHSH, CDR2 LQKENI, per germline. V was clipped by 4 bases and J by 3 bases; unmatched bases: 7.

In this sample, this clone turned up once. The rearrangement links TRBV6-2 or TRBV6-3 to TRBJ2-7; 9 nucleotides match TRBD2. The germline gives CDR1 MNHEY, CDR2 SVGEGT. The CDR3 totals 15 residues. V gave up 2 bases and J gave up 7 bases; unmatched junction bases: 9. CDR3 bases: TGTGCCAGCAGTTACAGGGCGGGGGGGCCCGGTGAGCAGTACTTC. This codes for CASSYRAGGPGEQYF.

On this clone itself: A much larger clone lies a single base off, so this may be a read error. Additional DNA sequences in this sample encode the identical CDR3. The J gene is TRBJ2-3, the V gene TRBV2; 7 nucleotides align to TRBD2. Trimming at V came to 8 bases and at J to 1 base, leaving 9 bases not matched to a gene. The germline CDR1 and CDR2 sequences are SNHLY and FYNNEI. This CDR3 is built from 15 residues. CDR3 amino acids: CASGDGSGGTDTQYF. The CDR3 DNA reads as TGTGCCAGCGGGGACGGAAGCGGGGGCACAGATACGCAGTATTTT.

This chain connects TRBV19 to TRBJ2-1; D gene ambiguous. Germline CDR1 is LNHDA and CDR2 is SQIVND (reference sequence). Trimming removed 0 bases from V and 3 bases from J, with 9 bases in between. This CDR3 spans 15 amino acids. CDR3 sequence (DNA): TGTGCCAGTAGTATAGAACAGAGTTTCTACAATGAGCAGTTCTTC. As protein: CASSIEQSFYNEQFF.

The genes are TRBV9 and TRBJ2-1; 7 bases are shared with TRBD1. The CDR3 extends over 18 amino acids. Per the germline V gene, CDR1 is SGDLS and CDR2 is YYNGEE. With V trimmed by 4 bases and J by 2 bases, 15 bases remained unmatched. The CDR3 DNA sequence: TGTGCCAGCAGCCCACACGTTTGGGACAGTGGAGCCTACAATGAGCAGTTCTTC. It specifies CASSPHVWDSGAYNEQFF.

The V and J genes are TRBV5-1 and TRBJ2-7, with a possible D match to TRBD1 (6 bases). The CDR3 covers 14 residues. Looked up from germline, CDR1 is SGHRS and CDR2 is YFSETQ. V lost 0 bases and J lost 3, with 10 bases in between. The CDR3: CASSLDREFYEQYF. Written as DNA, the CDR3 is TGCGCCAGCAGCTTGGACAGGGAATTCTACGAGCAGTACTTC.

This clone was counted a single time. The V and J genes are TRBV28 and TRBJ1-3; D remains ambiguous. Trimming pared 2 bases from V and 4 bases from J, leaving 6 bases between. This CDR3 has 13 amino acids. The germline V gene has CDR1 MDHEN and CDR2 SYDVKM. This CDR3 is CASSLTRGNTIYF. CDR3 nucleotide sequence: TGTGCCAGCAGTTTAACCAGGGGAAACACCATATATTTT.

This chain joins TRBV12-3 or TRBV12-4 and TRBJ2-7, with D unclear. The germline V and J ends were trimmed by 1 base and 7 bases, with 8 bases remaining between them. The CDR3 is made up of 12 amino acids. CDR3 region: CASSLGPGEQYF. CDR3 nucleotides: TGTGCCAGCAGTTTAGGCCCCGGGGAGCAGTACTTC.

The chain recombines TRBV6-2 or TRBV6-3 with TRBJ1-1, with D perhaps TRBD1 (6 bases). V lost 2 bases, J lost 4 bases, and 8 bases lay in between. The CDR3 runs 13 residues. Germline loops: CDR1 MNHEY, CDR2 SVGEGT. This CDR3 reads CASSYRGFTEAFF. The CDR3 DNA reads TGTGCCAGCAGTTACAGGGGGTTCACTGAAGCTTTCTTT.

V usage is TRBV27 and J usage is TRBJ2-7; 12 bases fit TRBD2. The V gene's germline CDR1 is MNHEY and CDR2 SMNVEV (reference sequence). CDR3 length: 14 residues. With 6 bases clipped from V and 4 bases from J, the junction kept 4 bases outside the gene matches. The CDR3 sequence is CASSRTSGAYEQYF. The CDR3, as DNA: TGTGCCAGCAGCCGGACTAGCGGGGCATACGAGCAGTACTTC.

The chain recombines TRBV2 with TRBJ2-1; 10 bases are shared with TRBD1. In germline, CDR1 is SNHLY, CDR2 FYNNEI. This CDR3 has 14 residues. Unmatched junction bases numbered 5, after V lost 5 bases and J lost 7 bases. The CDR3 region is CASSRQGARNEQFF. The CDR3 nucleotides read TGTGCCAGCAGTAGACAGGGGGCGCGTAATGAGCAGTTCTTC.